The T cell receptor beta chain under discussion was sequenced for a study of blood T cell repertoires in COVID-19. Study background: The study drew acute and convalescent COVID-19 samples from the United States, Italy and Spain.

The CDR3 covers 13 residues. CDR1 and CDR2 (germline): SGHRS, YFSETQ. The J segment lost 9 bases and the V segment lost 5 bases, leaving 7 bases of the junction unmatched. This clone was seen a few times. Authors' data handling: Estimation of nucleated cell counts relied on the amplification of reference gene primers. This table comes from immunoSEQ multiplex PCR, and its TCRdb copy is limited to in-frame clones, with some not included. V and J calls and clone size are copied from that table; D and trimming were computed from the DNA. This sample has 100,000 to 150,000 clones, with 85% found just once.

V gene TRBV5-1 combines with J gene TRBJ1-4, with 7 positions matching TRBD1. This clonotype was sampled from a woman of 80 years or more with acute or convalescent COVID-19. Sequencing was done on a sample of peripheral blood. The CDR3 coding sequence is TGCGCCAGCAGTGAGGGGGCGAGGAAAAAACTGTTTTTT. It codes for CASSEGARKKLFF. The entire variable domain, with the rest obtained from reference TRBV5-1 and TRBJ1-4, is as follows: KAGVTQTPRYLIKTRGQQVTLSCSPISGHRSVSWYQQTPGQGLQFLFEYFSETQRNKGNFPGRFSGRQFSNSRSEMNVSTLELGDSALYLCASSEGARKKLFFGSGTQLSVL.